The 8 T cell receptor beta chains below were found in one sample sequenced in a study of radiotherapy plus CTLA-4 blockade in lung cancer (dated by TCRdb to between 2018 and 2020). The library was made by the immunoSEQ multiplex PCR assay. Here the immuneACCESS table is served through TCRdb, limited to in-frame sequences with V and J called. Missing clones are a known gap in these copies; in checked studies unresolved V genes cover under half, and the rest lacks a known reason. The sample contains around 15,000 clones, roughly two thirds of them found a single time. Around half of the sample is in the top ten clones. The material was peripheral blood, obtained from a patient treated with radiotherapy plus ipilimumab. These receptors all come from a human donor with non-small cell lung cancer whose response to radiotherapy plus ipilimumab could not be evaluated.

This clone was detected only a few times. Possible read error: a much larger clone is one base away. The identical CDR3 is also encoded by other nucleotide sequences in the sample. This chain links TRBV4-1 with TRBJ1-2; 7 bases agree with TRBD1. The CDR3 sequence is 13 residues long. CDR1 MGHRA and CDR2 YSYEKL come from the germline V gene. V was pared by 5 bases and J by 8 bases, with 8 bases of the junction left unmatched. The CDR3 DNA is TGCGCCAGCAGCAATACAGGGGCAGGAGGCTACACCTTC. This codes for CASSNTGAGGYTF.

CDR3 residues: CASSGTGEPGANVLTF. Written as DNA, the CDR3 is TGTGCCAGCAGTGGGACAGGGGAACCTGGGGCCAACGTCCTGACTTTC. The chain couples TRBV6-4 to TRBJ2-6; 9 bases line up with TRBD1. Losses at the gene ends were 4 bases for V and 2 bases for J; bases not matched to a gene: 3. Germline V gene data show CDR1 as MRHNA and CDR2 as SNTAGT. This CDR3 has 16 amino acids.

The CDR3 spells CASSPRTGGFNSPLHF. The CDR3 nucleotides are TGTGCCAGCAGCCCCCGGACAGGGGGCTTTAATTCACCCCTCCACTTT. This sequence joins TRBV9 and TRBJ1-6; 11 bases are a match to TRBD1. In germline, CDR1 is SGDLS, CDR2 YYNGEE. The CDR3 contains 16 residues. Trimming removed 4 bases from V and 6 bases from J; junction bases left unmatched: 6.

The chain joins TRBV5-1 to TRBJ1-1, with D perhaps TRBD1 (5 bases). From germline, CDR1 is SGHRS and CDR2 YFSETQ. CDR3 length equals 13 residues. Trimming cost V 6 bases and J 6 bases, with 15 bases left between them. The CDR3 loop is CASTSGPGAEAFF. The CDR3 DNA is TGCGCCAGCACTTCTGGCCCGGGGGCTGAAGCTTTCTTT. The full variable domain, rest sourced from reference TRBV5-1 and TRBJ1-1, is KAGVTQTPRYLIKTRGQQVTLSCSPISGHRSVSWYQQTPGQGLQFLFEYFSETQRNKGNFPGRFSGRQFSNSRSEMNVSTLELGDSALYLCASTSGPGAEAFFGQGTRLTVV.

The table lists this clone with a count of one. This rearrangement joins TRBV5-1 to TRBJ1-5; 8 bases are shared with TRBD1. Losses at the gene ends were 5 bases for V and 3 bases for J; bases not matched to a gene: 7. CDR3 length: 15 amino acids. The germline CDR1 and CDR2 sequences are SGHRS and YFSETQ. CDR3 protein: CASRPETGDNQPQHF. In DNA, the CDR3 is TGCGCCAGCAGACCAGAGACAGGGGACAATCAGCCCCAGCATTTT.

This clone has just a few counts. The rearrangement joins TRBV4-1 to TRBJ1-1, with a tentative D call TRBD1 (6 bases). The ends were cut back, 0 bases at V and 4 bases at J, with 15 bases in the middle. The germline V gene has CDR1 MGHRA and CDR2 YSYEKL. There are 16 residues in the CDR3. CDR3 coding DNA: TGCGCCAGCAGCCAAGAAGTACAGGGTTGGGCCACTGAAGCTTTCTTT. This gives the protein CASSQEVQGWATEAFF.

V usage is TRBV7-2 and J usage is TRBJ1-1, with 10 bases matching TRBD1. CDR1 SGHTA and CDR2 FQGNSA come from the germline V gene. The trim removed 5 bases at V and 5 bases at J, leaving 11 bases unmatched. The CDR3 length is 16 residues. The DNA for the CDR3 is TGTGCCAGCAGCCGTTTTGAGGGACAGGGGATTACTGAAGCTTTCTTT. Protein: CASSRFEGQGITEAFF. Combining the CDR3 with reference TRBV7-2 and TRBJ1-1 gives the whole variable domain GAGVSQSPSNKVTEKGKDVELRCDPISGHTALYWYRQSLGQGLEFLIYFQGNSAPDKSGLPSDRFSAERTGGSVSTLTIQRTQQEDSAVYLCASSRFEGQGITEAFFGQGTRLTVV.

CDR3 loop: CASSPERRLGDYGYTF. The CDR3 DNA is TGTGCCAGCTCACCCGAGCGTCGGTTAGGGGACTATGGCTACACCTTC. The chain uses TRBV18 and TRBJ1-2; D might be TRBD1 (5 bases). V was shortened by 3 bases and J by 3 bases, with 17 bases between the two germline ends. Per the germline V gene, CDR1 is KGHSH and CDR2 is LQKENI. The CDR3 extends over 16 amino acids.